These 24 T cell receptor beta chains came from one sample sequenced in a study of cytomegalovirus exposure and HLA in healthy donors. PCR employed 60 Vbeta and 13 Jbeta primers. Sequencing was performed with immunoSEQ multiplex PCR; in TCRdb, only in-frame clones are kept and a portion is missing. This sample carries about 130,000 clones, 75% to 85% of them seen once, and the ten largest clones take approximately 9%. Sequencing was carried out using PBMCs. These receptors were taken from a young man in good health and CMV-seropositive.

The V and J genes are TRBV6-1 and TRBJ1-6; no firm D call. This CDR3 is built from 13 residues. CDR1 MNHNS and CDR2 SASEGT come from the germline V gene. V was shortened by 1 base and J by 10 bases, with 8 bases between the two germline ends. CDR3 protein: CASSEGTRSPLHF. CDR3 coding DNA: TGTGCCAGCAGTGAAGGGACTAGGTCACCCCTCCACTTT.

The CDR3 DNA reads as TGTGCCTGGAGTGAGGGGACAGGTACGTGGCCCCAGCATTTT. Translation: CAWSEGTGTWPQHF. This chain connects TRBV30 to TRBJ1-5; 8 bases align to TRBD1. Trimming cost V 1 base and J 9 bases; bases outside gene matches: 8. The CDR3 is 14 residues long. Per germline, CDR1 GTSNPN and CDR2 SVGIG (reference sequence).

The gene calls are TRBV10-2 and TRBJ1-2; a weak D match, TRBD1 (6 bases). The CDR3 runs 13 residues. Trimming shortened V by 4 bases and J by 4 bases, and 10 bases separated the two germline ends. Germline V CDR1 and CDR2: WSHSY, SAAADI. The chain's CDR3 is CASSAQGTYGYTF. The CDR3 DNA follows: TGCGCCAGCAGTGCTCAGGGGACCTATGGCTACACCTTC.

The rearrangement joins TRBV19 to TRBJ2-3; D gene uncertain. Germline lookup yields CDR1 LNHDA and CDR2 SQIVND (reference sequence). The CDR3 length is 14 residues. Trimming pared 11 bases from V and 1 base from J, leaving 16 bases between. As DNA, the CDR3 is TGTGCCTCTTCTGGGCCCGGTGGCACAGATACGCAGTATTTT. This gives the protein CASSGPGGTDTQYF.

V is TRBV5-1 and J is TRBJ2-3; 9 bases line up with TRBD2. The CDR3 runs 15 residues. Per the germline V gene, CDR1 is SGHRS and CDR2 is YFSETQ. After removal of 4 bases from V and 4 bases from J, the junction contained 7 bases not matched to a gene. In DNA, the CDR3 is TGCGCCAGCAGCCCTCCAGGGACTAGCTCAGATACGCAGTATTTT. The encoded protein is CASSPPGTSSDTQYF.

The V and J genes are TRBV2 and TRBJ1-1, with D maybe TRBD1 (6 bases). V lost 2 bases to trimming and J lost 0 bases, with 7 bases between them. The CDR3 runs to 14 residues. CDR1 SNHLY and CDR2 FYNNEI come from the germline V gene. As DNA, the CDR3 is TGTGCCAGCAGTGAAACAGGGCTGAACACTGAAGCTTTCTTT. Its translation is CASSETGLNTEAFF.

The V and J genes are TRBV9 and TRBJ2-1, with 7 bases that match TRBD1. CDR1 and CDR2 from the germline V gene are SGDLS and YYNGEE. With 0 bases clipped from V and 3 bases from J, the junction kept 3 bases outside the gene matches. This CDR3 region has 15 residues. The CDR3 region is CASSVEGTDYNEQFF. The CDR3 region has the DNA TGTGCCAGCAGCGTAGAAGGGACAGACTACAATGAGCAGTTCTTC. Full variable domain (missing parts from reference TRBV9 and TRBJ2-1): DSGVTQTPKHLITATGQRVTLRCSPRSGDLSVYWYQQSLDQGLQFLIQYYNGEERAKGNILERFSAQQFPDLHSELNLSSLELGDSALYFCASSVEGTDYNEQFFGPGTRLTVL.

The chain uses TRBV10-2 and TRBJ2-1; D perhaps matches TRBD2 (5 bases). The germline CDR1 and CDR2 sequences are WSHSY and SAAADI. The CDR3 contains 13 residues. Trimming left V 2 bases short and J 9 bases short, with 11 bases between. CDR3 sequence: CASSEGVGSEQFF. The CDR3 DNA sequence: TGCGCCAGCAGTGAGGGAGTGGGGAGTGAGCAGTTCTTC.

This clone has just a few counts. The V gene is TRBV6-1, the J gene TRBJ2-2; maybe TRBD2 (6 bases). Trimming pared 0 bases from V and 0 bases from J, leaving 14 bases between. This CDR3 contains 18 residues. Germline assignment: CDR1 MNHNS and CDR2 SASEGT. CDR3 protein: CASSEALRWGANTGELFF. The CDR3 DNA reads TGTGCCAGCAGTGAAGCGCTTCGGTGGGGGGCGAACACCGGGGAGCTGTTTTTT.

This clone was seen repeatedly, ten times or more. This chain connects TRBV29-1 to TRBJ1-1; 9 bases agree with TRBD1. Trimming removed 8 bases from V and 5 bases from J; junction bases left unmatched: 18. This CDR3 is built from 16 residues. Germline loops: CDR1 SQVTM, CDR2 ANQGSEA. The CDR3 nucleotides read TGCAGCATTCAGGGGGGACAGGGAGTAGGGGAAACTGAAGCTTTCTTT. Protein product: CSIQGGQGVGETEAFF.

This chain joins TRBV5-1 and TRBJ1-3, with 7 bases identical to TRBD1. The CDR3 sequence is 15 residues long. Germline V gives CDR1 SGHRS, CDR2 YFSETQ. Germline trimming cut 0 bases from V and 7 bases from J; bases unmatched to any gene: 7. The CDR3 DNA reads as TGCGCCAGCAGCTTGGGTATAGGGGGCGCGAACACCATATATTTT. Encoded protein: CASSLGIGGANTIYF.

This chain joins TRBV19 and TRBJ2-3, with 7 bases that match TRBD1. CDR3 length: 13 residues. J was trimmed by 6 bases and V by 7 bases; bases with no gene match: 7. The germline V gene encodes CDR1 LNHDA and CDR2 SQIVND (reference sequence). In DNA form, the CDR3 reads TGTGCCAGTACCGGACAGGACACTGATACGCAGTATTTT. Translation: CASTGQDTDTQYF.

The chain has TRBV14 and TRBJ2-1; perhaps TRBD1 as D (6 bases). The CDR3 loop spans 14 amino acids. Germline V gene sequence: CDR1 SGHDN, CDR2 FVKESK. V was shortened by 1 base and J by 8 bases, with 12 bases between the two germline ends. This CDR3 is CASSQVAGVDEQFF. The CDR3 DNA is TGTGCCAGCAGCCAAGTCGCAGGGGTCGATGAGCAGTTCTTC.

The V gene is TRBV27, the J gene TRBJ1-1; TRBD1 aligns across 9 bases. CDR3 length: 14 residues. V shed 3 bases and J 4 bases; nucleotides not matched to a gene: 3. Per the germline V gene, CDR1 is MNHEY and CDR2 is SMNVEV (reference sequence). CDR3 DNA sequence: TGTGCCAGCAGTTTGACAGGGGGAAGCACTGAAGCTTTCTTT. The encoded protein is CASSLTGGSTEAFF.

The gene calls are TRBV4-1 and TRBJ1-2; 7 bases align to TRBD1. Germline CDR1 reads MGHRA; CDR2 reads YSYEKL. After removal of 3 bases from V and 2 bases from J, the junction contained 6 bases not matched to a gene. The CDR3 totals 15 residues. In nucleotides, the CDR3 is TGCGCCAGCAGCCAGAACGACAGGGAGAACTATGGCTACACCTTC. Translating it yields CASSQNDRENYGYTF.

This chain connects TRBV7-9 to TRBJ1-6; no definite D call. The V end lost 1 base, the J end lost 9 bases, and 7 bases lay between the germline ends. The CDR3 length is 13 residues. Per germline, CDR1 SEHNR and CDR2 FQNEAQ (reference sequence). In DNA, the CDR3 is TGTGCCAGCAGCTTAGACCAGTCTTCACCCCTCCACTTT. This translates into CASSLDQSSPLHF.

This clone turned up a few times. V is TRBV19 and J is TRBJ2-4; no reliable D call. From germline, CDR1 is LNHDA and CDR2 SQIVND (reference sequence). The V gene lost 6 bases and the J gene lost 3 bases, with 15 bases spanning the gap. The CDR3 contains 15 residues. As DNA, the CDR3 is TGTGCCAGTAGCTCCCGTGAGCTCGGCAAAAACATTCAGTACTTC. This sequence encodes CASSSRELGKNIQYF.

V gene TRBV29-1 combines with J gene TRBJ2-7; 7 positions agree with TRBD2. V shed 1 base, J shed 7 bases, and the junction held 7 bases outside the gene matches. The CDR3 runs 13 residues. Germline CDR1 and CDR2: SQVTM and ANQGSEA. The CDR3 reads CSVEVNAGREQYF. CDR3 nucleotide sequence: TGCAGCGTTGAAGTCAACGCCGGGAGGGAGCAGTACTTC.

The V gene is TRBV7-6, the J gene TRBJ2-2; 7 bases align to TRBD1. The CDR3 has 14 residues. Per germline, CDR1 SGHVS and CDR2 FNYEAQ. J lost 0 bases, V lost 5 bases, and 0 bases had no gene match. The CDR3 bases are TGTGCCAGCAGCGGGACAGCGAACACCGGGGAGCTGTTTTTT. Its protein is CASSGTANTGELFF.

The CDR3: CASSSGQGGGSPLHF. DNA of the CDR3: TGTGCCAGCAGTTCCGGACAGGGGGGTGGCTCACCCCTCCACTTT. V gene TRBV6-1 combines with J gene TRBJ1-6; 10 bases fit TRBD1. CDR1 and CDR2 from the germline V gene are MNHNS and SASEGT. CDR3 length: 15 amino acids. Trimming cost V 5 bases and J 10 bases; bases outside gene matches: 8.

The chain has TRBV9 and TRBJ2-5; 9 nucleotides line up with TRBD1. CDR1 SGDLS and CDR2 YYNGEE come from the germline V gene. With 4 bases clipped from V and 4 bases from J, the junction kept 5 bases outside the gene matches. The CDR3 contains 14 residues. CDR3 region: CASSPGTGRETQYF. The CDR3 nucleotides read TGTGCCAGCAGCCCTGGGACAGGGAGAGAGACCCAGTACTTC.

This rearrangement joins TRBV6-5 to TRBJ2-7; D is possibly TRBD2 (5 bases). Germline CDR1 MNHEY, CDR2 SVGAGI. V was pared by 5 bases and J by 3 bases, with 11 bases between. The CDR3 length is 13 residues. The CDR3 here is CASSRGEIYEQYF. The DNA of the CDR3 is TGTGCCAGCAGTCGGGGAGAGATCTACGAGCAGTACTTC.

For this clone: The sample contains more than one DNA sequence encoding this CDR3. The chain is built from TRBV5-1 and TRBJ2-5, with D possibly TRBD2 on 6 matching bases. The CDR3 covers 15 residues. V was shortened by 0 bases and J by 5 bases, with 14 bases between the two germline ends. The germline CDR1 and CDR2 sequences are SGHRS and YFSETQ. CDR3 loop: CASSLGASGEETQYF. The CDR3 DNA reads as TGCGCCAGCAGCTTGGGGGCGTCGGGGGAGGAGACCCAGTACTTC.

The chain uses TRBV5-6 and TRBJ1-1; D is possibly TRBD1 (6 bases). Germline CDR1 and CDR2: SGHDT and YYEEEE. The CDR3 sequence is 15 residues long. Trimming removed 1 base from V and 2 bases from J, with 12 bases in between. CDR3 in amino acids: CASSLTSGANTEAFF. In DNA, the CDR3 is TGTGCCAGCAGCTTGACTTCAGGGGCTAACACTGAAGCTTTCTTT. The whole variable domain, remainder taken from reference TRBV5-6 and TRBJ1-1, is DAGVTQSPTHLIKTRGQQVTLRCSPKSGHDTVSWYQQALGQGPQFIFQYYEEEERQRGNFPDRFSGHQFPNYSSELNVNALLLGDSALYLCASSLTSGANTEAFFGQGTRLTVV.